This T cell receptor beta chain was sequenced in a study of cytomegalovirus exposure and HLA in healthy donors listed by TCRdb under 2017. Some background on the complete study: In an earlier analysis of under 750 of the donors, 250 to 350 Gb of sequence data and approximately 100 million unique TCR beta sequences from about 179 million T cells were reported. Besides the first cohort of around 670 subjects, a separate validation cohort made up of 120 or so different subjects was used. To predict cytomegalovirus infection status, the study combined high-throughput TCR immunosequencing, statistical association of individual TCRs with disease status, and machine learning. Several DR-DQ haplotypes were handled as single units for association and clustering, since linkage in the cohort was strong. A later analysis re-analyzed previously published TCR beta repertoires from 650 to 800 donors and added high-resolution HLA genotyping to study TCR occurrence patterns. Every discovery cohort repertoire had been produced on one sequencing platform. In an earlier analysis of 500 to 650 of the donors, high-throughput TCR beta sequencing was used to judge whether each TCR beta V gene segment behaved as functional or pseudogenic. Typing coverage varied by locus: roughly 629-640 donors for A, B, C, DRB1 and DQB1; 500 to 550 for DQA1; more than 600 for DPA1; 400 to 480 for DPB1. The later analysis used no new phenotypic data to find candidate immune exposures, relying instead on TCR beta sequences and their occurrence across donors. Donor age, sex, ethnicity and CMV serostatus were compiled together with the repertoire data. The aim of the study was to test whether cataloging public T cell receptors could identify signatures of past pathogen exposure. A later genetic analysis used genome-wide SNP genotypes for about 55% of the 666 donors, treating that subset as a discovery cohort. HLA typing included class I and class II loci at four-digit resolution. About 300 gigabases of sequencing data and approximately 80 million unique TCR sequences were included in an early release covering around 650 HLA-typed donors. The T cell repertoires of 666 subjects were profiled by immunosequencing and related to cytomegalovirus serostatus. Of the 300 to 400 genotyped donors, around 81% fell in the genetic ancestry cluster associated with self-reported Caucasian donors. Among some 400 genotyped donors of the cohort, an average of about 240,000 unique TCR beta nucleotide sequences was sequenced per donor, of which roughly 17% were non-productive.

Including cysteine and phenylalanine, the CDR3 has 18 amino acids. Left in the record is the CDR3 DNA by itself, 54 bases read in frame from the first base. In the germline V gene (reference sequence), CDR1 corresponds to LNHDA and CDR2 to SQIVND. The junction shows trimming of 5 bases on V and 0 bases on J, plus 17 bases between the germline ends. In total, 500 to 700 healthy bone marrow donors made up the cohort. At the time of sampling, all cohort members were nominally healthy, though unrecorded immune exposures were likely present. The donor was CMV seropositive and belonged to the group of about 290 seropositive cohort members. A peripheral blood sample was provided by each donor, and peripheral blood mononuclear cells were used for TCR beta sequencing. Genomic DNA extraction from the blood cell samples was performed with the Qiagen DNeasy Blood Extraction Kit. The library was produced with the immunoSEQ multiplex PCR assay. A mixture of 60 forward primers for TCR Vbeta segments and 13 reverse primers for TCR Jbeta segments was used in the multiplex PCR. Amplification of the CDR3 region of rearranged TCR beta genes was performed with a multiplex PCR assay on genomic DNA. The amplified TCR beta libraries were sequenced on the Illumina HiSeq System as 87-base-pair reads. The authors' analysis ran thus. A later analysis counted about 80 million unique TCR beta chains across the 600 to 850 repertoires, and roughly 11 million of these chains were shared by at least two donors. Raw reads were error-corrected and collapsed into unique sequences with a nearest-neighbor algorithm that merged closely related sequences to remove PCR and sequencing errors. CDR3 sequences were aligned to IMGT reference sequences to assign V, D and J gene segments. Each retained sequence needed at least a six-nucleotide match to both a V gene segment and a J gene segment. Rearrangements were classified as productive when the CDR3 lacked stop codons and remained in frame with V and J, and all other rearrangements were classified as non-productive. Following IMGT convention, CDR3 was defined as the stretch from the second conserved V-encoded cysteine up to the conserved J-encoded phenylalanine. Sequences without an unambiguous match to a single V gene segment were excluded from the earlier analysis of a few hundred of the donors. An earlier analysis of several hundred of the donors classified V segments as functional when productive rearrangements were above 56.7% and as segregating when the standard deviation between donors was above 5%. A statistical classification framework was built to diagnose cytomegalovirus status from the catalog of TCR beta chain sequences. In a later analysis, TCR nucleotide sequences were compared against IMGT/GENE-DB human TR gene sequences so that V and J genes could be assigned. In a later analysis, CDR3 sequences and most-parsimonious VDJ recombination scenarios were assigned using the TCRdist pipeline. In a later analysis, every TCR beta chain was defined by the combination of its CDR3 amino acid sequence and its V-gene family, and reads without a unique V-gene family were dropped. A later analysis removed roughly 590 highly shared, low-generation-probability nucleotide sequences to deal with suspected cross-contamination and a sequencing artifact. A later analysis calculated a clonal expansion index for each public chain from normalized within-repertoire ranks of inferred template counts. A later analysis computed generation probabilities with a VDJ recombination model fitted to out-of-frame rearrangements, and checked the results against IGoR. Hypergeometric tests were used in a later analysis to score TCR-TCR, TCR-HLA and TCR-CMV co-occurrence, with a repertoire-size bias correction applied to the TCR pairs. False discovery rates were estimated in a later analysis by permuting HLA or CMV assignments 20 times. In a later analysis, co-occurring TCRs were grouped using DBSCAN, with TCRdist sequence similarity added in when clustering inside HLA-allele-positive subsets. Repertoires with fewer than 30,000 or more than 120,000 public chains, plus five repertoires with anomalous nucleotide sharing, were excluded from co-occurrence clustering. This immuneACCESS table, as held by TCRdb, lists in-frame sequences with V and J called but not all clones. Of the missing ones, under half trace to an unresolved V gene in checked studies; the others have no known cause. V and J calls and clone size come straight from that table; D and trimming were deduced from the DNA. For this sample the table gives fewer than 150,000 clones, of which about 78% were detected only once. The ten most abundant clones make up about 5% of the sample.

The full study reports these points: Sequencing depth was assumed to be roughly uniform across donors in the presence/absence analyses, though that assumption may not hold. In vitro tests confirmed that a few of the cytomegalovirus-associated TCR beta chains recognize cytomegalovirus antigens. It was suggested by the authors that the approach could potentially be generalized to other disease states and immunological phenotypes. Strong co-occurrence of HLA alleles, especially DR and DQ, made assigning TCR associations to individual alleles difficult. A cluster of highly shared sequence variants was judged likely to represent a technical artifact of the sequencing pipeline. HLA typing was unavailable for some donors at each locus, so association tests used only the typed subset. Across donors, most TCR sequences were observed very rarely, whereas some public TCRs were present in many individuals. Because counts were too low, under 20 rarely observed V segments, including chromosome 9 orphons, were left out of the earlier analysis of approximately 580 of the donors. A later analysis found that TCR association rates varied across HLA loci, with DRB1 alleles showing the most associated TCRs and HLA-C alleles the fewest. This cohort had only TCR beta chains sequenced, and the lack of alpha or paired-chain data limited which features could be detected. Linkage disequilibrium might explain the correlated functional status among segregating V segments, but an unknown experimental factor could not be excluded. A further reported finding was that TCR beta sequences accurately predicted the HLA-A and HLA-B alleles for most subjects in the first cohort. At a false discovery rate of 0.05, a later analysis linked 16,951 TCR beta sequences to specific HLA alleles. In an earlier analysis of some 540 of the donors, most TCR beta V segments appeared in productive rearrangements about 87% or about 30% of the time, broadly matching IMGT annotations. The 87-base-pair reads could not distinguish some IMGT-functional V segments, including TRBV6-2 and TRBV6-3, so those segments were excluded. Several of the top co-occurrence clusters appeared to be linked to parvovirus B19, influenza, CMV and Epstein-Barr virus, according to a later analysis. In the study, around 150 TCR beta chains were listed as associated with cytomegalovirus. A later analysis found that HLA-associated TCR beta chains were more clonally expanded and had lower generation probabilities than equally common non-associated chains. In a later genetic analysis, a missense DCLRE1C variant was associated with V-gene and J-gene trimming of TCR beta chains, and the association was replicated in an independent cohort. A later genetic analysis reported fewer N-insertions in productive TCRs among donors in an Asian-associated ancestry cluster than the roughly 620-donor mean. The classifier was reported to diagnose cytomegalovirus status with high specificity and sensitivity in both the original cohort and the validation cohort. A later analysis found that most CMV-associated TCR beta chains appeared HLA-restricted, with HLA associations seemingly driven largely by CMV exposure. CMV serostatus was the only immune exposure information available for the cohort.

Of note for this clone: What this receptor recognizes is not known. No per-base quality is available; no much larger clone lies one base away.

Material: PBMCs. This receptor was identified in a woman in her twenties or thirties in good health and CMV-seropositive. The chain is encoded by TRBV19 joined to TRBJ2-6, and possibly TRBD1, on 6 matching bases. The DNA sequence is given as TGTGCCAGTAGTGCATCCGGGACACCGAACTCTGGGGCCAACGTCCTGACTTTC. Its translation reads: CASSASGTPNSGANVLTF.